A few counts support the clone carrying this T cell receptor beta chain. The sample originates from a study of STAT5B mutations in CD4+ large granular lymphocyte leukemia. Method: immunoSEQ multiplex PCR; TCRdb's copy keeps in-frame clones and lacks some. The table shows about 20,000 clones, with 70% to 75% occurring only once. Germline values: CDR1 MGHRA, CDR2 YSYEKL. V was clipped by 3 bases and J by 1 base, with 7 bases between them. The length of the CDR3 is 14 residues. The specimen sequenced was CD4+ T cells from blood buffy coats. This TCR was sampled from a human donor in good health. This chain joins TRBV4-1 and TRBJ1-5; D uncertain. CDR3 residues: CASSQDHSNQPQHF. The CDR3 coding sequence is TGCGCCAGCAGCCAGGACCACAGCAATCAGCCCCAGCATTTT.